A selection of T cell receptor beta chains follows, all from one sample in a study of shared clonotypes between healthy human individuals. Generated by immunoSEQ multiplex PCR, the TCRdb table keeps only in-frame clones and is missing some. The sample has 750,000 to 1,000,000 clones; almost 95% are singletons. What was sequenced was naive CD8+ T cells sorted from blood. These receptors originate from a young man in good health. Each CDR3 is given with its conserved first and last residue. The order of the fields is V gene, D gene, clone size, J gene, CDR3 DNA, CDR3 protein. D genes are given only for firm matches. Only part of the rows carry a size: once, few, many, or a class if the clone is expanded.

v_call: TRBV20-1
d_call: -
clone_size: -
j_call: TRBJ2-5
cdr3_nt: TGCAGTGCTAGCTACCGCCAGTACTTC
cdr3_aa: CSASYRQYF

v_call: TRBV15
d_call: -
clone_size: -
j_call: TRBJ2-7
cdr3_nt: TGTGCCACCAGCCCTCGGGACGACTACGAGCAGTACTTC
cdr3_aa: CATSPRDDYEQYF

v_call: TRBV7-6
d_call: -
clone_size: few
j_call: TRBJ2-2
cdr3_nt: TGTGCCAGCAGCTTAGGTGGCCCGTTGCCGAACACCGGGGAGCTGTTTTTT
cdr3_aa: CASSLGGPLPNTGELFF

v_call: TRBV27
d_call: TRBD2
clone_size: few
j_call: TRBJ2-7
cdr3_nt: TGTGCCAGCTTAGCGGGAGGGCCCTTCTACGAGCAGTACTTC
cdr3_aa: CASLAGGPFYEQYF

v_call: TRBV6-5
d_call: TRBD2
clone_size: -
j_call: TRBJ2-7
cdr3_nt: TGTGCCAGCAGTTCCTCGGGACTAGCGGGGGAGCAGTACTTC
cdr3_aa: CASSSSGLAGEQYF

v_call: TRBV9
d_call: -
clone_size: once
j_call: TRBJ1-2
cdr3_nt: TGTGCCAGCAGCGCCGGGGGAAACTATGGCTACACCTTC
cdr3_aa: CASSAGGNYGYTF

v_call: TRBV11-2
d_call: TRBD1
clone_size: -
j_call: TRBJ1-4
cdr3_nt: TGTGCCAGCAGCTTAGGAGCACAGGGGCTCTCGACTAATGAAAAACTGTTTTTT
cdr3_aa: CASSLGAQGLSTNEKLFF

v_call: TRBV4-3
d_call: -
clone_size: -
j_call: TRBJ1-2
cdr3_nt: TGCGCCAGCAGCCCCGACAGGAACTATGGCTACACCTTC
cdr3_aa: CASSPDRNYGYTF

v_call: TRBV27
d_call: TRBD1
clone_size: once
j_call: TRBJ2-3
cdr3_nt: TGTGCCAGCAGTTGGGCGACAGGGGGCTCGCAGTATTTT
cdr3_aa: CASSWATGGSQYF

v_call: TRBV7-9
d_call: -
clone_size: -
j_call: TRBJ2-7
cdr3_nt: TGTGCCAGCAGCCCCCGACAGGACTCCTACGAGCAGTACTTC
cdr3_aa: CASSPRQDSYEQYF

v_call: TRBV11-2
d_call: TRBD2
clone_size: -
j_call: TRBJ2-1
cdr3_nt: TGTGCCAGCAGCTTAGACGGGACTAGCGGATACAATGAGCAGTTCTTC
cdr3_aa: CASSLDGTSGYNEQFF

v_call: TRBV5-1
d_call: -
clone_size: -
j_call: TRBJ2-7
cdr3_nt: TGCGCCAGCAGCCCCTCCGACAGATCCTCCTACGAGCAGTACTTC
cdr3_aa: CASSPSDRSSYEQYF

v_call: TRBV27
d_call: -
clone_size: -
j_call: TRBJ1-5
cdr3_nt: TGTGCCAGCACCGACAGCCCTAATCAGCCCCAGCATTTT
cdr3_aa: CASTDSPNQPQHF

v_call: TRBV5-1
d_call: -
clone_size: -
j_call: TRBJ2-3
cdr3_nt: TGCGCCAGCAGCTGGACTAGCACAGATACGCAGTATTTT
cdr3_aa: CASSWTSTDTQYF

v_call: TRBV28
d_call: TRBD2
clone_size: once
j_call: TRBJ2-5
cdr3_nt: TGTGCCAGCAGTTTGGGGACTAGGGTAAGGGAGACCCAGTACTTC
cdr3_aa: CASSLGTRVRETQYF

v_call: TRBV13
d_call: TRBD2
clone_size: -
j_call: TRBJ2-7
cdr3_nt: TGTGCCAGCAGCCATGGGACTAGCGGGATCCACGAGCAGTACTTC
cdr3_aa: CASSHGTSGIHEQYF

v_call: TRBV6-6
d_call: -
clone_size: -
j_call: TRBJ2-7
cdr3_nt: TGTGCCAGCAGTTACTCGCTACAGCGTACCTACGAGCAGTACTTC
cdr3_aa: CASSYSLQRTYEQYF

v_call: TRBV2
d_call: -
clone_size: -
j_call: TRBJ1-4
cdr3_nt: TGTGCCAGCAGTGAACTTACGCAGGGAAGAAATGAAAAACTGTTTTTT
cdr3_aa: CASSELTQGRNEKLFF

v_call: TRBV7-3
d_call: -
clone_size: -
j_call: TRBJ2-7
cdr3_nt: TGTGCCAGCAGATTAGAACCCACCCTATCCTACGAGCAGTACTTC
cdr3_aa: CASRLEPTLSYEQYF

v_call: TRBV18
d_call: -
clone_size: few
j_call: TRBJ2-2
cdr3_nt: TGTGCCAGCTCACCCGGACAGACTGACGACACCGGGGAGCTGTTTTTT
cdr3_aa: CASSPGQTDDTGELFF

v_call: TRBV7-9
d_call: -
clone_size: -
j_call: TRBJ2-3
cdr3_nt: TGTGCCAGCAGCCAAAACACAGATACGCAGTATTTT
cdr3_aa: CASSQNTDTQYF

v_call: TRBV5-1
d_call: -
clone_size: -
j_call: TRBJ1-1
cdr3_nt: TGCGCCACTAGGACCGACTCTAACACTGAAGCTTTCTTT
cdr3_aa: CATRTDSNTEAFF

v_call: TRBV2
d_call: -
clone_size: -
j_call: TRBJ1-5
cdr3_nt: TGTGCCAGCAGTCCCCAACGGGAGGAAACTCAGCCCCAGCATTTT
cdr3_aa: CASSPQREETQPQHF

v_call: TRBV4-1
d_call: TRBD2
clone_size: -
j_call: TRBJ2-1
cdr3_nt: TGCGCCAGCAGCCAAGAAATGGCGGGAGACCCGTTCTTC
cdr3_aa: CASSQEMAGDPFF

v_call: TRBV28
d_call: TRBD1
clone_size: -
j_call: TRBJ1-1
cdr3_nt: TGTGCCAGCAGCCCGGGACAGGATTTACCCGGGTGGACTGAAGCTTTCTTT
cdr3_aa: CASSPGQDLPGWTEAFF

v_call: TRBV29-1
d_call: TRBD2
clone_size: few
j_call: TRBJ2-5
cdr3_nt: TGCAGCGTAGCGGGGGAGTCTTGGGAGACCCAGTACTTC
cdr3_aa: CSVAGESWETQYF

v_call: TRBV7-9
d_call: -
clone_size: -
j_call: TRBJ1-3
cdr3_nt: TGTGCCAGCAGCTTATCTGCGTCTGGAAACACCATATATTTT
cdr3_aa: CASSLSASGNTIYF

v_call: TRBV11-3
d_call: TRBD1
clone_size: once
j_call: TRBJ1-1
cdr3_nt: TGTGCCAGCAGCGCCGGGACAGGGGGCGAAGCTTTCTTT
cdr3_aa: CASSAGTGGEAFF